Shown below are 11 T cell receptor beta chains from a single sample sequenced in a study of T cell responses to AZD1222 COVID-19 vaccine (dated by TCRdb to about 2021). This specimen's time point label, interpreted: about 28 days (+/-7) after the second vaccine dose. Library preparation was by the immunoSEQ multiplex PCR assay. TCRdb took over this immuneACCESS table, retaining in-frame rearrangements with V and J assigned. Such tables are incomplete; in checked studies, under half of the missing clones stem from an unresolved V gene, and the remainder is unexplained. Across this sample there are 65,000 to 100,000 clones, with about nine tenths seen only once. The top ten clonotypes cover 6.9% of the sample. The specimen comprised peripheral blood, sampled 28 days after the second AZD1222 dose. The receptor set was obtained from an adult who received the AZD1222 COVID-19 vaccine.

The rearrangement links TRBV11-3 to TRBJ2-1; unclear D gene. The CDR3 is 11 residues long. In germline, CDR1 is SGHNT, CDR2 YENEEA. Trimming removed 4 bases at V and 7 bases at J, with 5 bases between. The CDR3 sequence is CASSSENEQFF. Written as DNA, the CDR3 is TGTGCCAGCAGCTCCGAAAATGAGCAGTTCTTC.

The genes are TRBV11-1 and TRBJ2-5; tentatively, D is TRBD1 (6 bases). V was clipped by 2 bases and J by 5 bases, with 15 bases between them. The CDR3 sequence is 15 residues long. CDR1 and CDR2 from the germline V gene are SGHAT and FQDESV (reference sequence). In DNA form, the CDR3 reads TGTGCCAGCAGCTTATTCGGGTCAAGGGGGGAGACCCAGTACTTC. Its protein product is CASSLFGSRGETQYF.

The chain joins TRBV19 to TRBJ1-2; D is perhaps TRBD1 (5 bases). The V gene lost 7 bases and the J gene lost 4 bases, with 19 bases spanning the gap. This CDR3 region has 15 residues. The V gene's germline CDR1 is LNHDA and CDR2 SQIVND (reference sequence). The CDR3 DNA follows: TGTGCCAGTACCCCACAGGTATTTGGGCTCTATGGCTACACCTTC. It is translated as CASTPQVFGLYGYTF.

The chain recombines TRBV24-1 with TRBJ2-3, with 7 bases lining up with TRBD1. In germline, CDR1 is KGHDR, CDR2 SFDVKD. After removal of 4 bases from V and 0 bases from J, the junction contained 9 bases not matched to a gene. This CDR3 region has 17 residues. CDR3 protein: CATSDPMTGFSTDTQYF. CDR3 DNA: TGTGCCACCAGTGACCCAATGACAGGGTTTAGCACAGATACGCAGTATTTT.

The chain has TRBV5-1 and TRBJ2-1; D uncertain. Germline V gene data show CDR1 as SGHRS and CDR2 as YFSETQ. The CDR3 spans 13 residues. Trimming shortened V by 0 bases and J by 7 bases, and 8 bases separated the two germline ends. The CDR3 DNA is TGCGCCAGCAGCTTGGAACCGGGTAATGAGCAGTTCTTC. As protein: CASSLEPGNEQFF. The full variable domain, with the rest looked up from reference TRBV5-1 and TRBJ2-1, is KAGVTQTPRYLIKTRGQQVTLSCSPISGHRSVSWYQQTPGQGLQFLFEYFSETQRNKGNFPGRFSGRQFSNSRSEMNVSTLELGDSALYLCASSLEPGNEQFFGPGTRLTVL.

The chain uses TRBV4-3 and TRBJ1-3; D is undetermined. V was trimmed by 2 bases and J by 4 bases, leaving 9 bases between them. In germline, CDR1 is LGHNA, CDR2 YSLEER. This CDR3 region has 14 residues. This CDR3 reads CASSQHSIGNTIYF. CDR3 DNA sequence: TGCGCCAGCAGCCAACACAGTATCGGAAACACCATATATTTT.

V is TRBV28 and J is TRBJ2-4; D remains ambiguous. Looked up from germline, CDR1 is MDHEN and CDR2 is SYDVKM. V was trimmed by 2 bases and J by 0 bases, leaving 11 bases between them. The CDR3 totals 16 residues. Written as DNA, the CDR3 is TGTGCCAGCAGTTTAGGGCTTCCTATAGCCAAAAACATTCAGTACTTC. The encoded protein is CASSLGLPIAKNIQYF.

The table lists this clone with a count of one. V is TRBV2 and J is TRBJ2-7; 8 positions match TRBD1. Looked up from germline, CDR1 is SNHLY and CDR2 is FYNNEI. The CDR3 is made up of 14 amino acids. V trimming: 5 bases; J trimming: 3 bases; junction bases outside the gene matches: 6. CDR3 loop: CASSKTGVGYEQYF. CDR3 coding DNA: TGTGCCAGCAGTAAGACAGGGGTAGGCTACGAGCAGTACTTC. The full variable domain, its missing parts supplied by reference TRBV2 and TRBJ2-7, is EPEVTQTPSHQVTQMGQEVILRCVPISNHLYFYWYRQILGQKVEFLVSFYNNEISEKSEIFDDQFSVERPDGSNFTLKIRSTKLEDSAMYFCASSKTGVGYEQYFGPGTRLTVT.

This chain links TRBV29-1 with TRBJ2-1; TRBD2 agrees at 9 bases. The germline V gene encodes CDR1 SQVTM and CDR2 ANQGSEA. Trimming at V came to 0 bases and at J to 4 bases, leaving 7 bases not matched to a gene. The CDR3 length is 16 residues. CDR3 in DNA: TGCAGCGTTGAAGAAAACCCTAGCGGGGAGTACAATGAGCAGTTCTTC. Protein sequence: CSVEENPSGEYNEQFF.

The J gene is TRBJ2-3, the V gene TRBV4-1; no definite D call. Germline assignment: CDR1 MGHRA and CDR2 YSYEKL. V was cut by 0 bases and J by 2 bases, with 12 bases left in between. The CDR3 is 16 amino acids. CDR3 region: CASSQEESRLTDTQYF. Written as DNA, the CDR3 is TGCGCCAGCAGCCAAGAGGAGAGCAGACTCACAGATACGCAGTATTTT.

Written as DNA, the CDR3 is TGCAGCGCCTACCAGGGCGACTATGGCTACACCTTC. It specifies CSAYQGDYGYTF. The V call is TRBV29-1, the J call TRBJ1-2; D possibly corresponds to TRBD1 (5 bases). This CDR3 has 12 amino acids. The germline V gene has CDR1 SQVTM and CDR2 ANQGSEA. V was shortened by 7 bases and J by 3 bases, with 12 bases between the two germline ends.